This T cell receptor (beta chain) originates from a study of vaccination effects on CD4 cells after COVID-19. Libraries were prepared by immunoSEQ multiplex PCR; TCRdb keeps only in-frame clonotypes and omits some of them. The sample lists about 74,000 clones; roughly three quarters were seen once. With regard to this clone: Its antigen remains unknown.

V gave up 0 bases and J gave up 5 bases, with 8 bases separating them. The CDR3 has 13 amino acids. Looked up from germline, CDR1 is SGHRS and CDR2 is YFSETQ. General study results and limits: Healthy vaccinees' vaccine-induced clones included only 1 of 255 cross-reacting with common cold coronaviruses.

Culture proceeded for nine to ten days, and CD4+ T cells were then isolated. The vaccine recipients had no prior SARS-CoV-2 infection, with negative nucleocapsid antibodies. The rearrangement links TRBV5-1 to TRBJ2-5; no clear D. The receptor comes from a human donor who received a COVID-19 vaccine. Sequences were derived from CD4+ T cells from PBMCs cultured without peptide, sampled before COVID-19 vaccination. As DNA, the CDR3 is TGCGCCAGCAGCTTGGGTCCCGTGGAGACCCAGTACTTC. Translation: CASSLGPVETQYF.